The clone carrying this TCR beta chain has more than one count but fewer than ten. Its target is not known. Each CDR3 protein gets one entry after TCRdb re-called the 5' RACE reads with MiXCR. Counted here are around 320,000 distinct CDR3 sequences, around 4.5% occurring once; the ten biggest clones make up just under 20%. This specimen belongs to a study of T cells after yellow fever vaccination. V lost 3 bases, J lost 8 bases, and 6 bases stayed unmatched. The V gene's germline CDR1 is LGHNA and CDR2 YSLEER. The CDR3 covers 13 residues. Notes on the study in general: A small proportion of clonotypes was detected in both the CD4 and CD8 compartments.

The receptor was isolated from a man between 18 and 35 years old who received the YFV17D yellow fever vaccine. The chain uses TRBV4-3 and TRBJ1-2, with 7 bases aligning to TRBD1. The material sequenced was PBMCs, taken 15 days after the yellow fever booster vaccination. The CDR3 reads CASSHPRGEGYTF. The DNA of the CDR3 is TGCGCCAGCAGCCACCCCAGGGGGGAAGGCTACACCTTC.